Presented here are 27 T cell receptor beta chains from one specimen sequenced in a study of molecular identifiers for immune sequencing clone quantification. TCRdb reprocessed the PCR reads via MiXCR and lists one record per CDR3 protein. The repertoire holds some 580,000 distinct CDR3 sequences, with 25% as singletons. The sample taken for sequencing was naive CD8+ T cells from blood, with Jurkat cell RNA spiked in. Subset of the sample: FACS-sorted CD8+CD4-CCR7+CD45RA+ naive T cells. The receptors were sampled from a human donor in good health. Some libraries in this study had Jurkat cell RNA spiked in.

Ten or more counts support this clonotype. The gene calls are TRBV9 and TRBJ2-3; 8 bases map to TRBD2. Trimming at V came to 6 bases and at J to 4 bases, leaving 4 bases not matched to a gene. The CDR3 covers 13 residues. Germline-derived CDR1 and CDR2 are SGDLS and YYNGEE. CDR3 amino acids: CASTGGAADTQYF. CDR3 sequence (DNA): TGTGCCAGCACCGGGGGGGCCGCAGATACGCAGTATTTT.

This clonotype was found many times. The V call is TRBV6-6, the J call TRBJ1-5, with unresolved D. The germline gives CDR1 MNHNY, CDR2 SVGAGI (reference sequence). V lost 6 bases and J lost 0, with 15 bases in between. The CDR3 has 16 amino acids. The CDR3: CASSFLHTNSNQPQHF. For the CDR3, the DNA is TGTGCCAGCAGCTTCCTCCACACTAATAGCAATCAGCCCCAGCATTTT.

The J gene is TRBJ1-2, the V gene TRBV25-1, with TRBD1 as a possible D gene (5 bases). Trimming removed 3 bases at V and 4 bases at J, with 12 bases between. The germline gives CDR1 MGHDK, CDR2 SYGVNS. The CDR3 has 14 amino acids. The DNA of the CDR3 is TGTGCCAGCAGTGATCTGGGGCACGGCTATGGCTACACCTTC. Encoded protein: CASSDLGHGYGYTF.

This clonotype was recorded once. Since a much larger clone is just one base distant, this may be a read error. The rearrangement links TRBV20-1 to TRBJ2-7; perhaps TRBD2 as D (5 bases). CDR1 is DFQATT and CDR2 is SNEGSKA in the germline V gene (reference sequence). The CDR3 has 15 amino acids. The CDR3 nucleotides are TGCAGTGCTAGGGGGTCTGAAGGACTCATTTACGATCAGTACTTC. This codes for CSARGSEGLIYDQYF.

Remarks on this clonotype: A clone one base away is much larger, so this may be a read error. The chain carries TRBV12-3 or TRBV12-4 and TRBJ2-1; no clear D gene. V lost 4 bases to trimming and J lost 10 bases, with 20 bases between them. This CDR3 is 15 amino acids long. The CDR3 here is CASSSLMGRPGEQFF. The CDR3 DNA sequence: TGTGCCAGCAGTTCTCTGATGGGAAGGCCTGGAGAGCAGTTCTTC.

V is TRBV29-1 and J is TRBJ2-1; 7 positions match TRBD2. The J segment lost 6 bases and the V segment lost 7 bases, leaving 6 bases of the junction unmatched. This CDR3 region has 12 residues. The germline gives CDR1 SQVTM, CDR2 ANQGSEA. Here the CDR3 reads CSATAGSNEQFF. The CDR3 DNA reads TGCAGCGCCACAGCGGGAAGCAATGAGCAGTTCTTC.

The V call is TRBV27, the J call TRBJ2-1, with 8 bases identical to TRBD1. The germline CDR1 and CDR2 sequences are MNHEY and SMNVEV (reference sequence). There are 13 residues in the CDR3. V gave up 10 bases and J gave up 10 bases; unmatched junction bases: 12. The CDR3 region has the DNA TGTGCCACCTCCCCCGGACAGGGATTCGAGCAGTTCTTC. Amino acid sequence: CATSPGQGFEQFF.

The rearrangement joins TRBV4-1 to TRBJ1-1; D may be TRBD1 (6 bases). Germline V gives CDR1 MGHRA, CDR2 YSYEKL. The CDR3 spans 14 residues. V lost 5 bases, J lost 0 bases, and 10 bases lay in between. The CDR3 region is CASSITGLNTEAFF. For the CDR3, the DNA is TGCGCCAGCAGCATCACAGGGCTGAACACTGAAGCTTTCTTT.

This clonotype was seen repeatedly, ten times or more. The chain employs TRBV29-1 and TRBJ1-1; a weak D match, TRBD1 (5 bases). This CDR3 has 11 amino acids. Germline CDR1 is SQVTM and CDR2 is ANQGSEA. Here the CDR3 DNA reads TGCAGTATCCCTTGGGGCGCTGAAGCTTTCTTT. Amino acid sequence: CSIPWGAEAFF.

This clonotype was counted ten times or more. This chain connects TRBV9 to TRBJ1-4; D is uncertain. The CDR3 has 16 residues. Germline CDR1 SGDLS, CDR2 YYNGEE. V lost 3 bases to trimming and J lost 6 bases, with 18 bases between them. The CDR3 DNA is TGTGCCAGCAGCGCGACCGGCCGGCAAGGGTATGAAAAACTGTTTTTT. Translated, it gives CASSATGRQGYEKLFF.

This clonotype was counted at least ten times. The chain couples TRBV18 to TRBJ1-1; D is unresolved. The germline V gene encodes CDR1 KGHSH and CDR2 LQKENI. With 3 bases removed from V and 11 bases from J, the gap between germline ends came to 16 bases. The CDR3 length is 13 residues. CDR3 nucleotides: TGTGCCAGCTCACCCGACGCCCTAGGTTGGGCTTTCTTT. Residues: CASSPDALGWAFF. Full variable domain (remainder filled in from reference TRBV18 and TRBJ1-1): NAGVMQNPRHLVRRRGQEARLRCSPMKGHSHVYWYRQLPEEGLKFMVYLQKENIIDESGMPKERFSAEFPKEGPSILRIQQVVRGDSAAYFCASSPDALGWAFFGQGTRLTVV.

For this clonotype: Sequence at one end of the junction differs from germline and may be a read error. The CDR3 DNA reads TGTGCCAGTAATATAGGGGGATCGAACACTGAAGCTTTCTTT. It is translated as CASNIGGSNTEAFF. The chain links TRBV19 to TRBJ1-1; possibly TRBD1 for D (6 bases). The CDR3 runs 14 residues. Germline lookup yields CDR1 LNHDA and CDR2 SQIVND (reference sequence).

CDR3 in DNA: TGTGCCAGCAGTCCGTCAGGGGGCGGAGGTGAGCAGTTCTTC. Its protein is CASSPSGGGGEQFF. This chain links TRBV12-3 or TRBV12-4 with TRBJ2-1; TRBD1 aligns across 8 bases. The CDR3 spans 14 residues. Losses at the gene ends were 5 bases for V and 9 bases for J; bases not matched to a gene: 9.

This clonotype was recorded at least ten times. V gene TRBV5-6 combines with J gene TRBJ2-5; the match to TRBD1 covers 7 bases. The germline V gene has CDR1 SGHDT and CDR2 YYEEEE. V was clipped by 4 bases and J by 2 bases; unmatched bases: 8. The CDR3 totals 15 residues. The chain's CDR3 is CASSDTGDPQETQYF. Written as DNA, the CDR3 is TGTGCCAGCAGCGATACAGGGGATCCACAAGAGACCCAGTACTTC.

This clonotype was counted only a few times. The V gene is TRBV27, the J gene TRBJ2-7; possibly TRBD1 for D (5 bases). Germline V gene lookup returns CDR1 MNHEY and CDR2 SMNVEV (reference sequence). Trimming stripped 6 bases from V and 4 bases from J, with 13 bases between. The CDR3 loop spans 13 amino acids. CDR3 in amino acids: CASRETGLYEQYF. CDR3 nucleotide sequence: TGTGCCAGCAGAGAAACAGGTCTATACGAGCAGTACTTC.

There are many counts of this clonotype. The chain carries TRBV4-1 and TRBJ2-7; 7 positions agree with TRBD2. The V gene end was trimmed by 1 base and the J gene end by 1 base; junction bases not matched to a gene: 1. This CDR3 has 14 residues. Germline V lookup: CDR1 MGHRA, CDR2 YSYEKL. CDR3: CASSQARGSYEQYF. The CDR3, as DNA: TGCGCCAGCAGCCAAGCGCGGGGGTCCTACGAGCAGTACTTC.

The sample holds a few counts of this clonotype. This may be a read error: a much more frequent sequence differs by one nucleotide. CDR3 DNA sequence: TGCAGCGTTGGGCACCCGGGACAGGGGATAGGTACGCAGTATTTT. It codes for CSVGHPGQGIGTQYF. The chain uses TRBV29-1 and TRBJ2-3; 10 bases are shared with TRBD1. This CDR3 spans 15 amino acids. After removal of 4 bases from V and 8 bases from J, the junction contained 12 bases not matched to a gene. Germline V gene data show CDR1 as SQVTM and CDR2 as ANQGSEA.

Ten or more counts support this clonotype. This chain connects TRBV6-5 to TRBJ2-3; D is possibly TRBD1 (6 bases). V dropped 2 bases and J dropped 4 bases, with 10 bases sitting between them. CDR1 MNHEY and CDR2 SVGAGI come from the germline V gene. This CDR3 contains 14 residues. This chain's CDR3 is CASSYRAGADTQYF. The CDR3 DNA reads as TGTGCCAGCAGTTACAGGGCAGGGGCAGATACGCAGTATTTT.

The sample holds many counts of this clonotype. The V and J genes are TRBV9 and TRBJ1-3; D is undetermined. Deletions cut 4 bases from V and 0 bases from J, with 8 bases between. From germline, CDR1 is SGDLS and CDR2 YYNGEE. The CDR3 runs to 14 residues. The CDR3 protein is CASSQEGSGNTIYF. In nucleotides, the CDR3 is TGTGCCAGCAGCCAGGAGGGCTCTGGAAACACCATATATTTT.

This clonotype was found many times. V usage is TRBV11-2 and J usage is TRBJ1-1, with D uncertain. The V end lost 5 bases, the J end lost 3 bases, and 13 bases lay between the germline ends. The CDR3 has 14 residues. Germline V gene sequence: CDR1 SGHAT, CDR2 FQNNGV. The CDR3 DNA is TGTGCCAGCAGCAGTAGCGGTGGCTACACTGAAGCTTTCTTT. Its protein product is CASSSSGGYTEAFF.

V gene TRBV12-3 or TRBV12-4 combines with J gene TRBJ2-7; maybe TRBD2 (6 bases). The ends were cut back, 5 bases at V and 3 bases at J, with 17 bases in the middle. The CDR3 sequence is 15 residues long. The CDR3 region is CASSPGAGKRYEQYF. CDR3 in DNA: TGTGCCAGCAGTCCAGGTGCGGGGAAACGCTACGAGCAGTACTTC.

In this sample, this clonotype turned up a few times. It may be a read error: a sequence one base away is much more abundant. The rearrangement uses TRBV7-8 and TRBJ2-1; the match to TRBD1 covers 7 bases. Germline V lookup: CDR1 SGHVS, CDR2 FQNEAQ. CDR3 size: 17 residues. V trimming: 7 bases; J trimming: 0 bases; junction bases outside the gene matches: 12. This CDR3 is CASIDARGQSSYNEQFF. The CDR3 DNA sequence: TGTGCCAGCATCGATGCAAGGGGACAGAGCTCCTACAATGAGCAGTTCTTC.

This clonotype was observed a handful of times. The rearrangement links TRBV7-9 to TRBJ2-7; weak D call: TRBD1 (6 bases). CDR3 size: 17 residues. Trimming removed 4 bases at V and 2 bases at J, with 21 bases between. Per the germline V gene, CDR1 is SEHNR and CDR2 is FQNEAQ (reference sequence). As DNA, the CDR3 is TGTGCCAGCAGCTCCCCCCCGGACAGCTTCCACCCCTACGAGCAGTACTTC. This sequence encodes CASSSPPDSFHPYEQYF. The whole variable domain, filled in from reference TRBV7-9 and TRBJ2-7, reads DTGVSQNPRHKITKRGQNVTFRCDPISEHNRLYWYRQTLGQGPEFLTYFQNEAQLEKSRLLSDRFSAERPKGSFSTLEIQRTEQGDSAMYLCASSSPPDSFHPYEQYFGPGTRLTVT.

Concerning this clonotype itself: The germline gene is not matched at one end of the junction; a read error may be the cause. V is TRBV18 and J is TRBJ2-3, with 7 bases aligning to TRBD2. The germline V gene has CDR1 KGHSH and CDR2 LQKENI. The CDR3 is made up of 16 amino acids. Here the CDR3 reads CASSSYRAGRTDTQYF. The CDR3 DNA is TGCGCCAGCTCATCATACCGAGCGGGGAGAACAGATACGCAGTATTTT.

In regard to this clonotype: A read error may explain this, as a much larger clone is one base away. The chain links TRBV25-1 to TRBJ2-7; no definite D call. The CDR3 is 13 residues long. Germline-derived CDR1 and CDR2 are MGHDK and SYGVNS. V was cut by 3 bases and J by 5 bases, with 11 bases left in between. CDR3 coding DNA: TGTGCCAGCAGTGACTTGAGTTACAACGAGCAGTACTTC. This codes for CASSDLSYNEQYF.

The sample holds many counts of this clonotype. The chain joins TRBV6-2 or TRBV6-3 to TRBJ1-1; D remains ambiguous. The CDR3 has 14 residues. Trimming cost V 1 base and J 1 base, with 7 bases left between them. Per the germline V gene, CDR1 is MNHEY and CDR2 is SVGEGT. This CDR3 reads CASSYFEKNTEAFF. The CDR3, as DNA: TGTGCCAGCAGTTACTTTGAGAAGAACACTGAAGCTTTCTTT.

About this clonotype itself: A much larger clone lies a single base off, so this may be a read error. This rearrangement joins TRBV28 to TRBJ2-3; 11 nucleotides line up with TRBD1. CDR1 and CDR2 (germline): MDHEN, SYDVKM. The CDR3 is 16 residues long. V trimming: 3 bases; J trimming: 4 bases; junction bases outside the gene matches: 6. CDR3 in amino acids: CASSFTDRGRSDTQYF. The CDR3 nucleotides are TGTGCCAGCAGTTTCACGGACAGGGGGCGCTCAGATACGCAGTATTTT.